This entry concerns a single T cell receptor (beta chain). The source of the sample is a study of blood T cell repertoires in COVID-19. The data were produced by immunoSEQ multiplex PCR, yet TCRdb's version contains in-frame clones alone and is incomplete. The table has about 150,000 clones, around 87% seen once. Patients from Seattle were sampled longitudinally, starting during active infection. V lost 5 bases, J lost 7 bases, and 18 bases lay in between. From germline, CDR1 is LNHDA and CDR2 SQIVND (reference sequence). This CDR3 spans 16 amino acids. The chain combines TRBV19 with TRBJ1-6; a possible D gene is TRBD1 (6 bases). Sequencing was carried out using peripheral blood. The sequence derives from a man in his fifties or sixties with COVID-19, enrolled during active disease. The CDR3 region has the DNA TGTGCCAGTAGTGCCACTCCACAGGGAGCAAATTCACCCCTCCACTTT. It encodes CASSATPQGANSPLHF.